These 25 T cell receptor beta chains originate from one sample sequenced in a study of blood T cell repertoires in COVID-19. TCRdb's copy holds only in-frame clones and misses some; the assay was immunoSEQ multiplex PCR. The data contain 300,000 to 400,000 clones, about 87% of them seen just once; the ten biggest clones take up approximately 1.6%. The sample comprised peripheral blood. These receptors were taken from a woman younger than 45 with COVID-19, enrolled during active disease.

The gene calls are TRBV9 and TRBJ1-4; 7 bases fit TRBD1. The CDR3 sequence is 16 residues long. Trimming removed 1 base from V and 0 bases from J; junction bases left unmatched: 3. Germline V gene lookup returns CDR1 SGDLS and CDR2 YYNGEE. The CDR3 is CASSVTTGATNEKLFF. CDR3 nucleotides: TGTGCCAGCAGCGTAACCACAGGGGCAACTAATGAAAAACTGTTTTTT.

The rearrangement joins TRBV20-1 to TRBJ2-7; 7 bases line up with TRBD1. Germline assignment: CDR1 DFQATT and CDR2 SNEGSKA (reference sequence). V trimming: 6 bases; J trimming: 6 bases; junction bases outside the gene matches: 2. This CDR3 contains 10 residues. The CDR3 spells CSAGTVEQYF. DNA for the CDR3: TGCAGTGCGGGGACAGTCGAGCAGTACTTC.

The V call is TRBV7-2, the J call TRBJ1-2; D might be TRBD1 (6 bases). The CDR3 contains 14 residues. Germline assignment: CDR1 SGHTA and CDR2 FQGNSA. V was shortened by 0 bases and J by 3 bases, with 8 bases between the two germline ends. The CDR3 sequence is CASSLAGGDYGYTF. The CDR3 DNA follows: TGTGCCAGCAGCTTAGCAGGGGGGGACTATGGCTACACCTTC.

The CDR3 coding sequence is TGCGCCAGCAGCCACACAGGGGGCCCCAATCAGCCCCAGCATTTT. It encodes CASSHTGGPNQPQHF. The V call is TRBV5-1, the J call TRBJ1-5; TRBD1 matches at 9 bases. Germline CDR1 reads SGHRS; CDR2 reads YFSETQ. This CDR3 has 15 amino acids. After removal of 4 bases from V and 3 bases from J, the junction contained 5 bases not matched to a gene.

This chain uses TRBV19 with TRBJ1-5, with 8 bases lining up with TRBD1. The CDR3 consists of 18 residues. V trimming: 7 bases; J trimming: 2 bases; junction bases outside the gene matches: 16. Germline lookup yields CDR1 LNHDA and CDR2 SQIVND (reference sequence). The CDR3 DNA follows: TGTGCCAGTATCAACGTCTGGACAGGGATTTCGGGCAATCAGCCCCAGCATTTT. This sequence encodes CASINVWTGISGNQPQHF.

CDR3 coding DNA: TGCGCCAGCAGCGTACTTAGCGGGGGGGCCGAAGAGACCCAGTACTTC. Amino acids: CASSVLSGGAEETQYF. V gene TRBV5-1 combines with J gene TRBJ2-5, with TRBD2 matching over 11 bases. The ends lost 4 bases at V and 3 bases at J; junction bases unmatched: 8. Germline values: CDR1 SGHRS, CDR2 YFSETQ. The CDR3 has 16 amino acids.

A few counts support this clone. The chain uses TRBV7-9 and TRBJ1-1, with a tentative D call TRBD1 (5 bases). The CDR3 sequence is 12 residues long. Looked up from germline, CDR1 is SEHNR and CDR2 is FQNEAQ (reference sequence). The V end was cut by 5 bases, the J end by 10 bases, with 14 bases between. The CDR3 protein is CASSTLTGGAFF. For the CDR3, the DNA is TGTGCCAGCAGCACTTTGACCGGGGGAGCTTTCTTT.

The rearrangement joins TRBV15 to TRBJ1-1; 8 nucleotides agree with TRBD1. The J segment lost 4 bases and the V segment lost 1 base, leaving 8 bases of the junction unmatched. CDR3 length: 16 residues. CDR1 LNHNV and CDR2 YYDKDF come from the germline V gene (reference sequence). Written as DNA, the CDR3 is TGTGCCACCAGCAGAGGGGTCCGCACAGGGGGCACTGAAGCTTTCTTT. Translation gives CATSRGVRTGGTEAFF.

The CDR3 loop is CASSLRGGAGNTIYF. As DNA, the CDR3 is TGTGCCAGCAGCTTACGAGGGGGCGCGGGAAACACCATATATTTT. This chain connects TRBV7-9 to TRBJ1-3; TRBD1 matches 7 bases. The length of the CDR3 is 15 residues. V shed 2 bases and J 4 bases; nucleotides not matched to a gene: 5. Germline CDR1 SEHNR, CDR2 FQNEAQ (reference sequence).

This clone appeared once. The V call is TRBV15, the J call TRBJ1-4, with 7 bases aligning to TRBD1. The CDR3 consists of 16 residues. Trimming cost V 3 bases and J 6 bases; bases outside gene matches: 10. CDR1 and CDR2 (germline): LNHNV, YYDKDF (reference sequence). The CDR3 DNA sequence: TGTGCCACCAGCAGGGGGAACGAGGGGGCTTATGAAAAACTGTTTTTT. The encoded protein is CATSRGNEGAYEKLFF.

The CDR3 bases are TGTGCCAGCAGTTTGGACAGGTTGCGGCAACCCCAGCATTTT. This codes for CASSLDRLRQPQHF. The chain has TRBV27 and TRBJ1-5; 7 bases map to TRBD1. V trimming: 3 bases; J trimming: 10 bases; junction bases outside the gene matches: 9. Germline CDR1 is MNHEY and CDR2 is SMNVEV (reference sequence). The CDR3 is 14 residues long.

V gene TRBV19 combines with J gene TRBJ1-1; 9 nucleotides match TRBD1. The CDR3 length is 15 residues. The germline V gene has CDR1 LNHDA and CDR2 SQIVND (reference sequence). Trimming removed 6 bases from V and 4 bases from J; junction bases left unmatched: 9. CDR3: CASSLNRGRGTEAFF. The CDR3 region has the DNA TGTGCCAGTAGCCTAAACAGGGGGCGCGGCACTGAAGCTTTCTTT.

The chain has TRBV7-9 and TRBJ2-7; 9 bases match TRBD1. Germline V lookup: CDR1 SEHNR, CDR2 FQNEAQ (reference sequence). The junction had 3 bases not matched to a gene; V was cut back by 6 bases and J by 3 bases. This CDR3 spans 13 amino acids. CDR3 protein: CASRRTGDYEQYF. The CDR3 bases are TGTGCCAGCAGGAGGACAGGGGACTACGAGCAGTACTTC.

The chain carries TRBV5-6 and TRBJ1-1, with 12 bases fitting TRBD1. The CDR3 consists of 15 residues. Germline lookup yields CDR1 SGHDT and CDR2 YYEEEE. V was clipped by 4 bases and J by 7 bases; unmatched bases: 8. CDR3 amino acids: CASSTPGQGAYEAFF. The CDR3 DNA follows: TGTGCCAGCAGCACCCCGGGACAGGGGGCCTATGAAGCTTTCTTT. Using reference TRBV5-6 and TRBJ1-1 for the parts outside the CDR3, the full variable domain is DAGVTQSPTHLIKTRGQQVTLRCSPKSGHDTVSWYQQALGQGPQFIFQYYEEEERQRGNFPDRFSGHQFPNYSSELNVNALLLGDSALYLCASSTPGQGAYEAFFGQGTRLTVV.

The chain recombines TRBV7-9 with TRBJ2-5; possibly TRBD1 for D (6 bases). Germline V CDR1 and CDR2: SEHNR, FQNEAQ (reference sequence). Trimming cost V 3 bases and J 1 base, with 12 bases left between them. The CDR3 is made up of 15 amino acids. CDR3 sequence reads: CASSFYRAGQETQYF. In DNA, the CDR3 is TGTGCCAGCAGCTTTTACAGGGCAGGCCAAGAGACCCAGTACTTC. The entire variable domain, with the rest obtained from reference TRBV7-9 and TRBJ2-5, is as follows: DTGVSQNPRHKITKRGQNVTFRCDPISEHNRLYWYRQTLGQGPEFLTYFQNEAQLEKSRLLSDRFSAERPKGSFSTLEIQRTEQGDSAMYLCASSFYRAGQETQYFGPGTRLLVL.

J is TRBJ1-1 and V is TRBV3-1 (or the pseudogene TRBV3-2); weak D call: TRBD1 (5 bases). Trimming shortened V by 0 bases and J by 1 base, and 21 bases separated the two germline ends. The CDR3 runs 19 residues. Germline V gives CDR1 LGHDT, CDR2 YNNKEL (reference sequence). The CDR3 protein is CASSQERPMEGWSNTEAFF. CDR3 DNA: TGTGCCAGCAGCCAAGAGCGCCCTATGGAGGGGTGGTCGAACACTGAAGCTTTCTTT.

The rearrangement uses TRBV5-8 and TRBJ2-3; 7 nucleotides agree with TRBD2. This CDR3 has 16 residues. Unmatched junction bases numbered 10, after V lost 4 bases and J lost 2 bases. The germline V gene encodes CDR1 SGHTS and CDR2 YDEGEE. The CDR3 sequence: CASSPWGGTTTDTQYF. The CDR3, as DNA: TGTGCCAGCAGCCCTTGGGGGGGGACGACCACAGATACGCAGTATTTT.

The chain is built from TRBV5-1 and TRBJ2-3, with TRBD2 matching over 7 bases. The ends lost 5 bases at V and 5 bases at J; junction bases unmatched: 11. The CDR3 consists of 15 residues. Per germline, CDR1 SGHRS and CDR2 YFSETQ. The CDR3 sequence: CASRTSLVFGDTQYF. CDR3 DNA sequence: TGCGCCAGCAGGACTAGCCTGGTATTTGGAGATACGCAGTATTTT.

The CDR3 region has the DNA TGTGCCAGCAGTAAACCGAGCTCTGGAAACACCATATATTTT. As protein: CASSKPSSGNTIYF. The V call is TRBV6-2 or TRBV6-3, the J call TRBJ1-3; no clear D. The ends were cut back, 5 bases at V and 0 bases at J, with 8 bases in the middle. The CDR3 covers 14 residues. Germline CDR1 reads MNHEY; CDR2 reads SVGEGT.

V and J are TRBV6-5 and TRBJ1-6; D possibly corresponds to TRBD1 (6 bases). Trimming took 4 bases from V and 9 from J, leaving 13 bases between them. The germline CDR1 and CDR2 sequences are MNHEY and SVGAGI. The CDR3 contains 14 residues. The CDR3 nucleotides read TGTGCCAGCAGTTTGGGGGCTTTAGGTTCACCCCTCCACTTT. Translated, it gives CASSLGALGSPLHF.

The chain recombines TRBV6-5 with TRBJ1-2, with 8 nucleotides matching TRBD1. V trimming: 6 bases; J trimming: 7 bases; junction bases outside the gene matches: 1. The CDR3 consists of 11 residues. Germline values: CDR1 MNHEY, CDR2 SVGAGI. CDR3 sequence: CASRDRAGYTF. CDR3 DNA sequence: TGTGCCAGCAGGGACAGGGCTGGCTACACCTTC.

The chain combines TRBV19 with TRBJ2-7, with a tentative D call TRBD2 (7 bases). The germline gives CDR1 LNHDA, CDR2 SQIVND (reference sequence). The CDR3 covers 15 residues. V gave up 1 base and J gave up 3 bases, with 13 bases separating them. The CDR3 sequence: CASSIVGGRLYEQYF. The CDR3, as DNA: TGTGCCAGTAGTATAGTCGGGGGGCGGCTCTACGAGCAGTACTTC.

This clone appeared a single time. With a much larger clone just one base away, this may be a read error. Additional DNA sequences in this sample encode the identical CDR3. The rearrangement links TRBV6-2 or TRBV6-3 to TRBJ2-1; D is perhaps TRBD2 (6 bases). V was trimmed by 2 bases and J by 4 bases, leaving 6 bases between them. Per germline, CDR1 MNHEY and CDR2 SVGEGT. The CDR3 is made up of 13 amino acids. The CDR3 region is CASSYGLYNEQFF. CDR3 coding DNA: TGTGCCAGCAGTTACGGACTATACAATGAGCAGTTCTTC.

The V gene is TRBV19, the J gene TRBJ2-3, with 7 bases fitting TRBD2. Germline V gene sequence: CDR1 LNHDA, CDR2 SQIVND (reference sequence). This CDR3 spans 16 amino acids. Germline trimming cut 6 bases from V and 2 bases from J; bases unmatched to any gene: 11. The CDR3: CASSTPMGGVTDTQYF. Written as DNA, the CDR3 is TGTGCCAGTAGCACACCCATGGGGGGGGTCACAGATACGCAGTATTTT. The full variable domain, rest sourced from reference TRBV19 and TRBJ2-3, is DGGITQSPKYLFRKEGQNVTLSCEQNLNHDAMYWYRQDPGQGLRLIYYSQIVNDFQKGDIAEGYSVSREKKESFPLTVTSAQKNPTAFYLCASSTPMGGVTDTQYFGPGTRLTVL.

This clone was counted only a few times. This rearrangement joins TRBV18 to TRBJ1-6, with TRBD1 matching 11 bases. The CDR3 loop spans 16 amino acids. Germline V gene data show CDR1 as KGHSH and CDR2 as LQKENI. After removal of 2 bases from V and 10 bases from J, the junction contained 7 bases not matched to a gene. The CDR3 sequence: CASSPSGTGGGSPLHF. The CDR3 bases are TGTGCCAGCTCACCATCGGGGACAGGGGGAGGCTCACCCCTCCACTTT.